Shown below are 26 T cell receptor beta chains from a single sample sequenced in a study of T cells in Graves' hyperthyroidism and ophthalmopathy. Amplification targeted TCR beta CDR3 regions from RNA transcripts. During a first-round RT-PCR of the TCR CDR3, the HTBI primer set was used. TCRdb analysed the multiplex PCR reads with MiXCR anew, one entry per CDR3 protein. The data show 300,000 to 400,000 distinct CDR3 sequences, approximately 14% seen once. Sample: blood. The source of these receptors is a woman aged 25 to 45 with Graves' ophthalmopathy.

This clonotype has ten or more counts. For the CDR3, the DNA is TGTGCCACCGCGGCTCATCGGGACTCGGACTCACCCCTCCACTTT. Its translation: CATAAHRDSDSPLHF. This rearrangement joins TRBV6-2 or TRBV6-3 to TRBJ1-6; D is possibly TRBD1 (5 bases). CDR1 MNHEY and CDR2 SVGEGT come from the germline V gene. Trimming pared 10 bases from V and 10 bases from J, leaving 23 bases between. CDR3 size: 15 residues.

The chain has TRBV12-3 or TRBV12-4 and TRBJ2-7; TRBD2 matches at 9 bases. The length of the CDR3 is 15 residues. V shed 1 base and J 5 bases; nucleotides not matched to a gene: 6. CDR3 coding DNA: TGTGCCAGCAGTTTAGTCGCGGGGGGGTTCCACGAGCAGTACTTC. Encoded protein: CASSLVAGGFHEQYF.

The chain couples TRBV24-1 to TRBJ2-2; 7 bases align to TRBD1. V trimming: 10 bases; J trimming: 1 base; junction bases outside the gene matches: 8. CDR1 and CDR2 from the germline V gene are KGHDR and SFDVKD. This CDR3 contains 15 residues. The CDR3 loop is CATISDRWNTGELFF. CDR3 nucleotides: TGTGCCACGATTTCGGACAGGTGGAACACCGGGGAGCTGTTTTTT.

This clonotype was observed a handful of times. The chain employs TRBV9 and TRBJ2-3; 8 nucleotides line up with TRBD1. The CDR3 is 15 residues long. The germline gives CDR1 SGDLS, CDR2 YYNGEE. The trim removed 3 bases at V and 3 bases at J, leaving 6 bases unmatched. DNA of the CDR3: TGTGCCAGCAGCGCCCGGACAGGGAGGACAGATACGCAGTATTTT. It yields the protein CASSARTGRTDTQYF. The entire variable domain, with the rest obtained from reference TRBV9 and TRBJ2-3, is as follows: DSGVTQTPKHLITATGQRVTLRCSPRSGDLSVYWYQQSLDQGLQFLIQYYNGEERAKGNILERFSAQQFPDLHSELNLSSLELGDSALYFCASSARTGRTDTQYFGPGTRLTVL.

This clonotype was counted at least ten times. The chain uses TRBV2 and TRBJ1-1; D not certain. Trimming took 2 bases from V and 6 from J, leaving 10 bases between them. The CDR3 covers 13 residues. Germline V lookup: CDR1 SNHLY, CDR2 FYNNEI. As DNA, the CDR3 is TGTGCCAGCAGTGAACCCCGACGCGCTGAAGCTTTCTTT. Translation gives CASSEPRRAEAFF.

In its sample, this clonotype was seen many times. The chain employs TRBV16 and TRBJ1-5; weak D call: TRBD1 (6 bases). The CDR3 sequence is 19 residues long. The V end lost 3 bases, the J end lost 7 bases, and 28 bases lay between the germline ends. Germline CDR1 KGHSY, CDR2 FQNENV. The CDR3 loop is CASSHLSGGLGSGVQPQHF. CDR3 DNA: TGTGCCAGCAGCCACCTCAGTGGGGGACTGGGATCAGGGGTACAGCCCCAGCATTTT.

This clonotype was seen a handful of times. This chain links TRBV20-1 with TRBJ2-4, with TRBD2 identical over 8 bases. The CDR3 runs to 15 residues. The germline V gene encodes CDR1 DFQATT and CDR2 SNEGSKA (reference sequence). V gave up 4 bases and J gave up 2 bases; unmatched junction bases: 7. CDR3 sequence reads: CSATLRGATKNIQYF. The CDR3 nucleotides are TGCAGTGCTACCCTGCGGGGGGCAACCAAAAACATTCAGTACTTC.

The sample holds many counts of this clonotype. The V call is TRBV11-2, the J call TRBJ1-6; 8 nucleotides align to TRBD1. The CDR3 runs 15 residues. Per the germline V gene, CDR1 is SGHAT and CDR2 is FQNNGV. Trimming took 5 bases from V and 6 from J; bases not matched to a gene: 6. Here the CDR3 reads CASSGQGQTNSPLHF. The DNA of the CDR3 is TGTGCCAGCAGCGGACAGGGACAGACTAATTCACCCCTCCACTTT.

In this sample, this clonotype turned up many times. Written as DNA, the CDR3 is TGTGCCAGCGCCGGTGCGGGCTATGGCTACACCTTC. As protein: CASAGAGYGYTF. This chain links TRBV7-9 with TRBJ1-2; D unresolved. The CDR3 totals 12 residues. Deletions cut 8 bases from V and 4 bases from J, with 11 bases between. The germline gives CDR1 SEHNR, CDR2 FQNEAQ (reference sequence).

This clonotype was recorded at least ten times. J is TRBJ2-7 and V is TRBV30; D remains ambiguous. V was shortened by 0 bases and J by 6 bases, with 9 bases between the two germline ends. CDR1 GTSNPN and CDR2 SVGIG come from the germline V gene (reference sequence). The length of the CDR3 is 12 residues. The CDR3 sequence: CAWSVQKVEQYF. The CDR3 DNA reads as TGTGCCTGGAGTGTACAAAAGGTCGAGCAGTACTTC.

This clonotype was recorded at least ten times. V usage is TRBV2 and J usage is TRBJ2-1, with D maybe TRBD2 (5 bases). Trimming left V 8 bases short and J 0 bases short, with 17 bases between. The CDR3 length is 16 residues. Germline V gene data show CDR1 as SNHLY and CDR2 as FYNNEI. CDR3 sequence (DNA): TGTGCCAGCGCGGGCGTACCGGAGGCCTCCTACAATGAGCAGTTCTTC. Translated: CASAGVPEASYNEQFF.

This clonotype was picked up many times. V and J are TRBV27 and TRBJ1-2, with D possibly matching TRBD1 (6 bases). The CDR3 loop spans 15 amino acids. Germline CDR1 reads MNHEY; CDR2 reads SMNVEV (reference sequence). The ends were cut back, 4 bases at V and 2 bases at J, with 14 bases in the middle. The CDR3 sequence: CASSYTGQTNYGYTF. CDR3 nucleotides: TGTGCCAGCAGTTATACGGGACAAACCAACTATGGCTACACCTTC.

The sample holds a few counts of this clonotype. The chain carries TRBV4-2 and TRBJ2-7; 12 bases match TRBD2. This CDR3 has 18 residues. Per germline, CDR1 LGHNA and CDR2 YNFKEQ. The ends lost 0 bases at V and 3 bases at J; junction bases unmatched: 9. The chain's CDR3 is CASSQDLVTSGGFYEQYF. CDR3 nucleotides: TGTGCCAGCAGCCAAGATCTCGTGACTAGCGGGGGATTCTACGAGCAGTACTTC.

As concerns this clonotype: An end of the junction differs from the germline gene, which may be a read error. The chain employs TRBV10-3 and TRBJ2-1, with 11 bases aligning to TRBD2. The CDR3 totals 14 residues. Germline CDR1 ENHRY, CDR2 SYGVKD. Here the CDR3 DNA reads TGTGCCACCCAGACTAGCGGGGTCTACAATGAGCGGTTCTTC. This sequence encodes CATQTSGVYNERFF.

This clonotype was observed at least ten times. This chain connects TRBV20-1 to TRBJ1-4; D might be TRBD1 (5 bases). Trimming pared 0 bases from V and 6 bases from J, leaving 8 bases between. Germline CDR1 reads DFQATT; CDR2 reads SNEGSKA (reference sequence). The CDR3 length is 13 residues. The CDR3 DNA reads TGCAGTGCTAGAGAGGGGGGGTATGAAAAACTGTTTTTT. Its translation: CSAREGGYEKLFF.

The chain combines TRBV7-8 with TRBJ1-4; D call uncertain. Trimming took 2 bases from V and 4 from J, leaving 11 bases between them. In germline, CDR1 is SGHVS, CDR2 FQNEAQ. The CDR3 contains 15 residues. This CDR3 reads CASSLSLQVNEKLFF. The CDR3 DNA reads as TGTGCCAGCAGCTTATCTCTCCAGGTTAATGAAAAACTGTTTTTT. Together with reference TRBV7-8 and TRBJ1-4, the CDR3 gives the full variable domain: GAGVSQSPRYKVAKRGQDVALRCDPISGHVSLFWYQQALGQGPEFLTYFQNEAQLDKSGLPSDRFFAERPEGSVSTLKIQRTQQEDSAVYLCASSLSLQVNEKLFFGSGTQLSVL.

This clonotype was seen at least ten times. V is TRBV5-1 and J is TRBJ1-2; D uncertain. V lost 0 bases and J lost 0, with 9 bases in between. The CDR3 is made up of 15 amino acids. Germline V lookup: CDR1 SGHRS, CDR2 YFSETQ. The CDR3 loop is CASSLDRETNYGYTF. CDR3 DNA: TGCGCCAGCAGCTTGGACAGAGAAACTAACTATGGCTACACCTTC.

This clonotype was seen at least ten times. The chain has TRBV6-5 and TRBJ2-7; perhaps TRBD1 as D (6 bases). CDR3 size: 13 residues. Germline loops: CDR1 MNHEY, CDR2 SVGAGI. Between the trimmed V and J ends, which lost 0 bases and 5 bases, there was a span of 8 bases. The CDR3 spells CASSYSGGNEQYF. The DNA of the CDR3 is TGTGCCAGCAGTTACTCAGGGGGAAACGAGCAGTACTTC.

This clonotype has a handful of counts. The V gene is TRBV27, the J gene TRBJ2-6; D remains ambiguous. V lost 6 bases to trimming and J lost 0 bases, with 6 bases between them. Germline loops: CDR1 MNHEY, CDR2 SMNVEV (reference sequence). CDR3 length: 14 amino acids. CDR3 sequence reads: CASRTLSGANVLTF. As DNA, the CDR3 is TGTGCCAGCAGAACTCTCTCTGGGGCCAACGTCCTGACTTTC.

With respect to this clonotype: Just one base apart from a much larger clone, this may be a read error. This chain joins TRBV7-9 and TRBJ1-1; a possible D gene is TRBD1 (6 bases). Trimming shortened V by 2 bases and J by 4 bases, and 17 bases separated the two germline ends. CDR1 and CDR2 (germline): SEHNR, FQNEAQ (reference sequence). The CDR3 consists of 16 residues. CDR3 protein: CASSLTRGGVSTEAFF. CDR3 DNA: TGTGCCAGCAGCTTAACGAGGGGGGGAGTGAGCACTGAAGCTTTCTTT. Looking up the rest from reference TRBV7-9 and TRBJ1-1 gives the full variable domain: DTGVSQNPRHKITKRGQNVTFRCDPISEHNRLYWYRQTLGQGPEFLTYFQNEAQLEKSRLLSDRFSAERPKGSFSTLEIQRTEQGDSAMYLCASSLTRGGVSTEAFFGQGTRLTVV.

The table lists this clonotype with many counts. The chain recombines TRBV15 with TRBJ1-1; D ambiguous. CDR1 is LNHNV and CDR2 is YYDKDF in the germline V gene (reference sequence). Deletions cut 0 bases from V and 0 bases from J, with 5 bases between. This CDR3 has 14 amino acids. DNA of the CDR3: TGTGCCACCAGCAGAGATCGAGTGAACACTGAAGCTTTCTTT. Translation: CATSRDRVNTEAFF.

V and J are TRBV7-2 and TRBJ2-1, with TRBD2 matching 8 bases. V trimming: 0 bases; J trimming: 2 bases; junction bases outside the gene matches: 3. CDR3 length: 16 amino acids. Germline V gives CDR1 SGHTA, CDR2 FQGNSA. CDR3 sequence (DNA): TGTGCCAGCAGCTTAGCCGCCGGGGGGGCCTACAATGAGCAGTTCTTC. The encoded protein is CASSLAAGGAYNEQFF.

At least ten counts were recorded for this clonotype. The J gene is TRBJ2-7, the V gene TRBV7-9, with D uncertain. Trimming removed 1 base at V and 3 bases at J, with 7 bases between. CDR1 and CDR2 (germline): SEHNR, FQNEAQ (reference sequence). The length of the CDR3 is 13 residues. CDR3 sequence: CASSLEHDYEQYF. The CDR3 nucleotides read TGTGCCAGCAGCTTAGAGCACGACTACGAGCAGTACTTC.

This clonotype was seen a handful of times. The chain is built from TRBV10-2 and TRBJ2-5; D unclear. CDR1 is WSHSY and CDR2 is SAAADI in the germline V gene. The V end was cut by 6 bases, the J end by 5 bases, with 13 bases between. The CDR3 extends over 13 amino acids. CDR3 nucleotide sequence: TGCGCCAGCAGGGTTGGGGATCTCGAGACCCAGTACTTC. Amino acid sequence: CASRVGDLETQYF.

This clonotype appeared many times. This rearrangement joins TRBV7-6 to TRBJ1-1, with D maybe TRBD1 (5 bases). Germline CDR1 is SGHVS and CDR2 is FNYEAQ. CDR3 length: 18 amino acids. V was pared by 2 bases and J by 6 bases, with 25 bases between. CDR3 coding DNA: TGTGCCAGCAGCTTAAGCTTAGGGCAGGGCGTCTTTGTTGCTGAAGCTTTCTTT. This gives the protein CASSLSLGQGVFVAEAFF.

The chain couples TRBV11-1 to TRBJ1-2; D is perhaps TRBD1 (6 bases). With 0 bases removed from V and 4 bases from J, the gap between germline ends came to 9 bases. This CDR3 is 14 amino acids long. CDR1 SGHAT and CDR2 FQDESV come from the germline V gene (reference sequence). CDR3 region: CASSLAGGTYGYTF. The DNA of the CDR3 is TGTGCCAGCAGCTTAGCGGGGGGCACCTATGGCTACACCTTC.